This is a list of T cell receptor beta chains from one sample in a study of metastatic and nonmetastatic thyroid tumors. TCRdb reprocessed the PCR reads via MiXCR. The sample carries 25,000 to 30,000 clones, around a sixth recorded once. The sample taken for sequencing was blood. The receptors come from a male donor with papillary thyroid cancer or a benign thyroid nodule (not recorded which). Some clones in this sample may be carry-over from other donors' samples. CDR3s include the opening cysteine and the closing phenylalanine or tryptophan. The order of the fields is D gene, V gene, clone size, J gene, CDR3 protein, CDR3 DNA. D genes are given only for firm matches. Rows give clone size only sometimes, using once, few, many, or a class for an expanded clone.

.	TRBV6-1	few	TRBJ2-2	CASRATRGTGELFF	TGTGCCAGCAGGGCCACCAGGGGCACCGGGGAGCTGTTTTTT
TRBD1	TRBV5-1	.	TRBJ2-1	CASKQGANNEQFF	TGCGCCAGCAAACAGGGGGCGAACAATGAGCAGTTCTTC
.	TRBV28	many	TRBJ2-5	CASSLFATKETQYF	TGTGCCAGCAGTTTATTTGCCACAAAGGAGACCCAGTACTTC
TRBD2	TRBV28	.	TRBJ2-5	CASSSSGPQETQYF	TGTGCCAGCAGTTCTAGCGGACCCCAAGAGACCCAGTACTTC
.	TRBV24-1	few	TRBJ1-2	CATSDAVGYTF	TGTGCCACCAGTGATGCCGTTGGCTACACCTTC
TRBD1	TRBV5-5	many	TRBJ1-5	CASSRTGGWDQPQHF	TGTGCCAGCAGCCGGACAGGGGGCTGGGATCAGCCCCAGCATTTT
TRBD2	TRBV5-1	.	TRBJ2-2	CASSWTSGMTGELFF	TGCGCCAGCAGCTGGACTAGCGGGATGACCGGGGAGCTGTTTTTT
TRBD2	TRBV7-3	many	TRBJ2-1	CASSLTGGGPDEQFF	TGTGCCAGCAGCTTAACTGGGGGAGGGCCCGATGAGCAGTTCTTC
.	TRBV4-1	many	TRBJ1-1	CASSQVRRNTEAFF	TGCGCCAGCAGCCAAGTGAGGCGGAACACTGAAGCTTTCTTT
.	TRBV6-1	.	TRBJ2-3	CASSGPARTQYF	TGTGCCAGCAGTGGCCCCGCGAGGACGCAGTATTTT